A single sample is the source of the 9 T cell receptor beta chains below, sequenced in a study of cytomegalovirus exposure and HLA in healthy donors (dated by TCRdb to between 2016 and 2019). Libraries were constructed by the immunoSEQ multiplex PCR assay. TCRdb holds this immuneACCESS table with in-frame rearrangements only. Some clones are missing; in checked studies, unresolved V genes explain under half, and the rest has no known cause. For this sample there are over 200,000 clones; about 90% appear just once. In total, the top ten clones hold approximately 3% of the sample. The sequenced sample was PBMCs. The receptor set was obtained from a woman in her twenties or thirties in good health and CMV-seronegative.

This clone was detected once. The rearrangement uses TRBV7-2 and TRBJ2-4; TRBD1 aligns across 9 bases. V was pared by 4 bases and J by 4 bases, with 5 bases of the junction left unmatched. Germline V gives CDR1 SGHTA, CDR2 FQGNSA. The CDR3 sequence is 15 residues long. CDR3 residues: CASSSAGTGKNIQYF. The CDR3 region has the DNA TGTGCCAGCAGCTCAGCCGGGACAGGGAAAAACATTCAGTACTTC.

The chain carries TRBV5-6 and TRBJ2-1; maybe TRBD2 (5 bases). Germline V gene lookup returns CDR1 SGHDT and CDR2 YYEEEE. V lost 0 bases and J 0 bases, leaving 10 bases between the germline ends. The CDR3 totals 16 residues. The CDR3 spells CASSLESGSSYNEQFF. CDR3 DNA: TGTGCCAGCAGCTTGGAGTCGGGGAGCTCCTACAATGAGCAGTTCTTC.

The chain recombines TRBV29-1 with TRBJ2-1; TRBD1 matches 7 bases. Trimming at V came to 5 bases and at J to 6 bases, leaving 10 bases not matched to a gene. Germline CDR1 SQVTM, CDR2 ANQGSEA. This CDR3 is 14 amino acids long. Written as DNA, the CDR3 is TGCAGCGTTTTGACAGGGCATGCGGGCAATGAGCAGTTCTTC. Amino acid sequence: CSVLTGHAGNEQFF.

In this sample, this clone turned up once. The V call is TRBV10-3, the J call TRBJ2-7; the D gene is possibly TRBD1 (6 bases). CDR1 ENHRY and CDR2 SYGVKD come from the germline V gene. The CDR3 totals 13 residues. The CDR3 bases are TGTGCTACTAGAGGGGACACAGCCTACGAGCAGTACTTC. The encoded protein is CATRGDTAYEQYF.

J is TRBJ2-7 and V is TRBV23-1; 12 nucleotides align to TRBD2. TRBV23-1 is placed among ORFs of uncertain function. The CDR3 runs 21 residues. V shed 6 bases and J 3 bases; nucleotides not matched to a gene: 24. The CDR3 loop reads CASSQHLPIQTSGSLSYEQYF. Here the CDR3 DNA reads TGCGCCAGCAGCCAACATCTCCCCATTCAGACTAGCGGGAGTCTTAGCTACGAGCAGTACTTC.

The CDR3 nucleotides are TGTGCCAGCAGCGTAGGGAGGGCCTCGGGGACCCAGTACTTC. Its translation is CASSVGRASGTQYF. The gene calls are TRBV9 and TRBJ2-5; perhaps TRBD2 as D (6 bases). V was trimmed by 0 bases and J by 7 bases, leaving 13 bases between them. This CDR3 has 14 amino acids. Germline CDR1 reads SGDLS; CDR2 reads YYNGEE.

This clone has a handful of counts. The CDR3 DNA sequence: TGTGCCAGCAGCTCCGGTCCCTACGAGCAGTACTTC. It yields the protein CASSSGPYEQYF. The chain joins TRBV7-2 to TRBJ2-7, with D unclear. The ends were cut back, 4 bases at V and 2 bases at J, with 6 bases in the middle. This CDR3 has 12 residues. The germline V gene has CDR1 SGHTA and CDR2 FQGNSA.

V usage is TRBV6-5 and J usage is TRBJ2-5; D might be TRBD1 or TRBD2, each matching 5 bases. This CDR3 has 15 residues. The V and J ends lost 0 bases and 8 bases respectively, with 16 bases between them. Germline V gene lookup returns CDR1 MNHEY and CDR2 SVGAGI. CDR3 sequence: CASSYSRGAASTQYF. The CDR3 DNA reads TGTGCCAGCAGTTACTCGAGAGGGGCCGCTAGTACCCAGTACTTC.

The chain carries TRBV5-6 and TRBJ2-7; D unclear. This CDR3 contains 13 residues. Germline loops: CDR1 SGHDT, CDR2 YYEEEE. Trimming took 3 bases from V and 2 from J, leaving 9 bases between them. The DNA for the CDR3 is TGTGCCAGCAGCTATGATCGACCCTACGAGCAGTACTTC. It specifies CASSYDRPYEQYF.